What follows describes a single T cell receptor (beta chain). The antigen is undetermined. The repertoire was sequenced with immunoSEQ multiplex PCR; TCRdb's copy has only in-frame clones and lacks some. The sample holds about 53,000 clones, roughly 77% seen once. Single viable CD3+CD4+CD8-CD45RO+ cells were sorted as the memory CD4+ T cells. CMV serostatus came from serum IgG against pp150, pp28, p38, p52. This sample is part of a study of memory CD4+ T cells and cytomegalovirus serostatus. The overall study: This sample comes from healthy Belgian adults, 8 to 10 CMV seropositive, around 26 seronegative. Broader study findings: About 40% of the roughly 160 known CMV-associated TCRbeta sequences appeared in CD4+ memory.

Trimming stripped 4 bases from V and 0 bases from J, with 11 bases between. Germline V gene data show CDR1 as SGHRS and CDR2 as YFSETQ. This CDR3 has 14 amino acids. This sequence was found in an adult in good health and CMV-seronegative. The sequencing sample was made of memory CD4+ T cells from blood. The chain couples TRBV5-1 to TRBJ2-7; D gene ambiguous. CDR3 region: CASSPGISSYEQYF. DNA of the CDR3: TGCGCCAGCAGCCCGGGCATTAGCTCCTACGAGCAGTACTTC.